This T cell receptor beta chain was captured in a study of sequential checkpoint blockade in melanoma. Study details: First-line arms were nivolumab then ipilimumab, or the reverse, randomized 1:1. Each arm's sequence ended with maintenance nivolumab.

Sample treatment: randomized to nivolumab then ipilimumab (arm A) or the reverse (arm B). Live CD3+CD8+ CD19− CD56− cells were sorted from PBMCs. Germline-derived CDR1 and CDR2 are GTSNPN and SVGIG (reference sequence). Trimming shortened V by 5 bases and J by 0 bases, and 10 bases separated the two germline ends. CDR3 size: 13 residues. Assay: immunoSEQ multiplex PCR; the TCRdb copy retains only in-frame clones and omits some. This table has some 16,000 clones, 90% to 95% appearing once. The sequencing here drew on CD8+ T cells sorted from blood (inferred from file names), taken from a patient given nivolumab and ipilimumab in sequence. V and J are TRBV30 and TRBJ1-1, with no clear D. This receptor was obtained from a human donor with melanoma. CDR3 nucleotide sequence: TGTGCCTGGGAGCGGGCTCTGAACACTGAAGCTTTCTTT. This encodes CAWERALNTEAFF. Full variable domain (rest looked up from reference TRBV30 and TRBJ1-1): SQTIHQWPATLVQPVGSPLSLECTVEGTSNPNLYWYRQAAGRGLQLLFYSVGIGQISSEVPQNLSASRPQDRQFILSSKKLLLSDSGFYLCAWERALNTEAFFGQGTRLTVV.